This T cell receptor (beta chain) comes out of a study of long-term antiretroviral therapy in people with HIV. With survey level as its setting, the immunoSEQ assay was v3.0. The study targeted roughly 40,000-50,000 T-cell genomes per sample in sequencing. Clones were sequenced by immunoSEQ multiplex PCR, and TCRdb holds only the in-frame ones, with some missing. The sample lists tens of thousands of clones, less than 80% occurring once. CDR3 length equals 14 residues. Germline assignment: CDR1 SGHRS and CDR2 YFSETQ. Trimming removed 1 base from V and 6 bases from J; junction bases left unmatched: 4. The origin of this receptor is a woman in her thirties or forties with HIV. Sample: unsorted PBMCs, taken 4.1 years after starting antiretroviral therapy. The chain employs TRBV5-1 and TRBJ1-3; TRBD1 matches 7 bases. CDR3 loop: CASSLSTGENTIYF. CDR3 in DNA: TGCGCCAGCAGCTTGTCTACAGGGGAAAACACCATATATTTT. The whole variable domain, filled in from reference TRBV5-1 and TRBJ1-3, reads KAGVTQTPRYLIKTRGQQVTLSCSPISGHRSVSWYQQTPGQGLQFLFEYFSETQRNKGNFPGRFSGRQFSNSRSEMNVSTLELGDSALYLCASSLSTGENTIYFGEGSWLTVV.